This entry concerns a single T cell receptor (beta chain). V gave up 7 bases and J gave up 3 bases, with 13 bases separating them. The length of the CDR3 is 14 residues. The V gene's germline CDR1 is SGHRS and CDR2 YFSETQ. This record belongs to a study of blood T cell repertoires in COVID-19. Libraries were prepared by immunoSEQ multiplex PCR; TCRdb keeps only in-frame clonotypes and omits some of them. The sample lists tens of thousands of clones, around nine tenths occurring once. Source material: peripheral blood. The sequence was collected from a man older than 75 with active or convalescent COVID-19. The genes are TRBV5-1 and TRBJ1-4; perhaps TRBD1 as D (5 bases). CDR3 residues: CASGPMGPNEKLFF. The CDR3 nucleotides are TGCGCCAGCGGGCCCATGGGGCCTAATGAAAAACTGTTTTTT. The full variable domain, completed using reference TRBV5-1 and TRBJ1-4, is KAGVTQTPRYLIKTRGQQVTLSCSPISGHRSVSWYQQTPGQGLQFLFEYFSETQRNKGNFPGRFSGRQFSNSRSEMNVSTLELGDSALYLCASGPMGPNEKLFFGSGTQLSVL.